This entry is about one T cell receptor beta chain. This entry is derived from a study of CD8 T cells in Susac syndrome. RNA, at about 0.45 to 1 ug, was reverse transcribed with random hexamers. With immunoSEQ multiplex PCR, TCR beta CDR3 was amplified across 54 Vbeta and 13 Jbeta. TCRdb reanalysed the immunoSEQ multiplex PCR reads using MiXCR and keeps one entry per CDR3 protein. Of around 200,000 distinct CDR3 sequences in the sample, about 94% are singletons; the top ten hold approximately 0.09%. Negative magnetic isolation gave CD8+ and CD4+ cells; FACS enriched CD8+ TEMRA. The CDR3 is 18 amino acids. The V segment lost 2 bases and the J segment 0 bases; nucleotides outside the gene matches: 12. From germline, CDR1 is MNHEY and CDR2 SVGAGI.

The TCR was taken from a human donor with multiple sclerosis. Input material: CD4+ T cells from PBMCs. The chain employs TRBV6-5 and TRBJ1-2; 7 nucleotides align to TRBD1. CDR3 coding DNA: TGTGCCAGCAGTTACCACACAATACAGGGGAATTCTAACTATGGCTACACCTTC. It is translated as CASSYHTIQGNSNYGYTF.